This TCR beta chain was identified during a study of response to subunit inactivated influenza vaccine. Findings of the study overall: After each seasonal influenza vaccination, few new T cells are recruited, the authors suggested.

TCRdb ran MiXCR on the RT-PCR reads and lists one entry per CDR3 protein. The sample gives almost 600,000 distinct CDR3 sequences, 14% of which show up once; 11% is in the top ten. Of note for this clonotype: Its antigen remains unidentified.

CDR1 and CDR2 from the germline V gene are MGHRA and YSYEKL. V lost 4 bases to trimming and J lost 0 bases, with 12 bases between them. This CDR3 spans 16 amino acids. The receptor was isolated from a man aged 50 to 59 who received an inactivated influenza vaccine. The sequenced sample was PBMCs from blood, obtained about 11 days after vaccination. The chain combines TRBV4-1 with TRBJ1-4; no definite D call. The CDR3: CASSRRTTSTNEKLFF. The CDR3 nucleotides are TGCGCCAGCAGCCGAAGAACCACGTCAACTAATGAAAAACTGTTTTTT.